The 9 T cell receptor beta chains reported below all come from one sample, sequenced in a study of cytomegalovirus exposure and HLA in healthy donors. The method was immunoSEQ multiplex PCR; TCRdb's version includes in-frame clones alone and lacks a portion of them. Of approximately 160,000 clones in the sample, around four fifths were seen once. Input material: PBMCs. Receptors were obtained from a young man in good health and CMV-seropositive.

CDR3 coding DNA: TGTGCCAGCAGGTCTGGAGGAGGCGAGGGAGCTTTCTTT. It translates to CASRSGGGEGAFF. This chain uses TRBV5-6 with TRBJ1-1; D not resolved. This CDR3 contains 13 residues. V gave up 5 bases and J gave up 10 bases, with 18 bases separating them. The V gene's germline CDR1 is SGHDT and CDR2 YYEEEE.

The V and J genes are TRBV5-6 and TRBJ2-7, with 8 positions matching TRBD2. J gave up 2 bases and V 2 bases, and 3 bases lay outside the gene matches. This CDR3 is built from 14 residues. CDR1 and CDR2 from the germline V gene are SGHDT and YYEEEE. The CDR3: CASSFSGVTYEQYF. The CDR3 DNA reads as TGTGCCAGCAGCTTTAGCGGGGTAACCTACGAGCAGTACTTC.

This clone has only one observation. V is TRBV4-3 and J is TRBJ1-3, with D unclear. Deletions cut 1 base from V and 8 bases from J, with 9 bases between. Per germline, CDR1 LGHNA and CDR2 YSLEER. This CDR3 is built from 13 residues. CDR3 bases: TGCGCCAGCAGCCAAGCAATTCGGGACACCATATATTTT. This codes for CASSQAIRDTIYF.

With respect to this clone: One end of the junction is discordant with germline, which a read error may explain. V usage is TRBV27 and J usage is TRBJ2-7, with D uncertain. Germline lookup yields CDR1 MNHEY and CDR2 SMNVEV (reference sequence). The CDR3 covers 14 residues. The CDR3 region has the DNA TGTGCCAGCAGTTTTGGGCAGGCGACCTACGGGCAGTACTTC. Translating it yields CASSFGQATYGQYF.

This chain links TRBV7-2 with TRBJ2-1; 9 nucleotides line up with TRBD2. CDR3 length: 14 residues. Germline V gives CDR1 SGHTA, CDR2 FQGNSA. V trimming: 4 bases; J trimming: 9 bases; junction bases outside the gene matches: 7. This CDR3 reads CASSSRAGGLEQFF. The CDR3 DNA sequence: TGTGCCAGCAGCTCCCGGGCGGGGGGGCTTGAGCAGTTCTTC. The variable domain in full, with the rest retrieved from reference TRBV7-2 and TRBJ2-1, is GAGVSQSPSNKVTEKGKDVELRCDPISGHTALYWYRQSLGQGLEFLIYFQGNSAPDKSGLPSDRFSAERTGGSVSTLTIQRTQQEDSAVYLCASSSRAGGLEQFFGPGTRLTVL.

The rearrangement links TRBV6-1 to TRBJ1-4; TRBD1 agrees at 7 bases. CDR3 size: 15 residues. Germline trimming cut 6 bases from V and 0 bases from J; bases unmatched to any gene: 4. Germline loops: CDR1 MNHNS, CDR2 SASEGT. CDR3 loop: CASRRQGATNEKLFF. The CDR3 DNA sequence: TGTGCCAGCAGGCGACAGGGCGCAACTAATGAAAAACTGTTTTTT.

The J gene is TRBJ1-2, the V gene TRBV15; D uncertain. Trimming removed 0 bases at V and 5 bases at J, with 10 bases between. The V gene's germline CDR1 is LNHNV and CDR2 YYDKDF (reference sequence). This CDR3 is built from 14 residues. This CDR3 is CATSRDSGSYGYTF. The CDR3 bases are TGTGCCACCAGCAGAGATTCGGGTTCTTATGGCTACACCTTC.

This clone was seen once. The gene calls are TRBV6-5 and TRBJ2-1, with 9 bases identical to TRBD2. The CDR3 loop spans 16 amino acids. From germline, CDR1 is MNHEY and CDR2 SVGAGI. V shed 0 bases, J shed 8 bases, and the junction held 8 bases outside the gene matches. CDR3 DNA: TGTGCCAGCAGTTACTCGGTGACTAGCGGTGGGGATGAGCAGTTCTTC. It yields the protein CASSYSVTSGGDEQFF.

The CDR3 bases are TGTGCCAGCAGCCCACCGGAGGGGTACGAGCAGTACTTC. This translates into CASSPPEGYEQYF. The J gene is TRBJ2-7, the V gene TRBV6-5; D perhaps matches TRBD2 (6 bases). V lost 6 bases to trimming and J lost 4 bases, with 13 bases between them. Germline assignment: CDR1 MNHEY and CDR2 SVGAGI. CDR3 length equals 13 residues.